The 11 T cell receptor beta chains below all came from one sample that was sequenced in a study of cytomegalovirus exposure and HLA in healthy donors. The PCR used 60 Vbeta and 13 Jbeta primers. Repertoires were generated with immunoSEQ multiplex PCR, while TCRdb's copy carries only in-frame clones and drops some. The sample includes under 130,000 clones, 15% of them seen just once. The sequencing input was PBMCs. These receptors all come from a female donor in good health and CMV-seronegative.

The chain recombines TRBV6-6 with TRBJ1-5, with D unclear. Trimming cost V 6 bases and J 7 bases, with 13 bases left between them. The CDR3 has 13 amino acids. Germline V lookup: CDR1 MNHNY, CDR2 SVGAGI (reference sequence). CDR3 DNA: TGTGCCAGCAGCTCCGACTCGGGACAGCCCCAGCATTTT. Amino acids: CASSSDSGQPQHF.

V gene TRBV4-1 combines with J gene TRBJ2-1; TRBD1 aligns across 8 bases. Losses at the gene ends were 7 bases for V and 8 bases for J; bases not matched to a gene: 13. Germline CDR1 is MGHRA and CDR2 is YSYEKL. The CDR3 has 15 amino acids. CDR3 nucleotides: TGCGCCAGCACCCACAGGGGGAACGGGGTCTATGAGCAGTTCTTC. It translates to CASTHRGNGVYEQFF.

The V gene is TRBV6-4, the J gene TRBJ2-1; no definite D call. This CDR3 has 13 residues. Per germline, CDR1 MRHNA and CDR2 SNTAGT. Between the trimmed V and J ends, which lost 5 bases and 5 bases, there was a span of 10 bases. DNA of the CDR3: TGTGCCAGCAGTTTATCAACAGACAATGAGCAGTTCTTC. It translates to CASSLSTDNEQFF.

The genes are TRBV2 and TRBJ2-7, with 13 positions matching TRBD2. V dropped 4 bases and J dropped 6; count of bases not matched to a gene: 6. Germline CDR1 is SNHLY and CDR2 is FYNNEI. The CDR3 spans 15 residues. The CDR3 coding sequence is TGTGCCAGCAGTGGATCACTAGCGGGAGGGGCCGAGCAGTACTTC. Translation: CASSGSLAGGAEQYF.

The genes are TRBV7-9 and TRBJ2-3; 7 nucleotides align to TRBD2. This CDR3 is built from 19 residues. Trimming removed 0 bases from V and 3 bases from J; junction bases left unmatched: 15. The V gene's germline CDR1 is SEHNR and CDR2 FQNEAQ (reference sequence). CDR3 in amino acids: CASSLAPGRSGRVTDTQYF. As DNA, the CDR3 is TGTGCCAGCAGCTTAGCCCCCGGGAGGTCGGGGAGAGTGACAGATACGCAGTATTTT. Using reference TRBV7-9 and TRBJ2-3 for the parts outside the CDR3, the full variable domain is DTGVSQNPRHKITKRGQNVTFRCDPISEHNRLYWYRQTLGQGPEFLTYFQNEAQLEKSRLLSDRFSAERPKGSFSTLEIQRTEQGDSAMYLCASSLAPGRSGRVTDTQYFGPGTRLTVL.

The chain carries TRBV6-6 and TRBJ1-5; TRBD1 might be the D (5 bases). The CDR3 runs 15 residues. V was pared by 0 bases and J by 5 bases, with 11 bases between. Germline CDR1 and CDR2: MNHNY and SVGAGI (reference sequence). The CDR3 loop reads CASSYSGGLHQPQHF. The CDR3 nucleotides are TGTGCCAGCAGTTACTCGGGGGGTTTGCATCAGCCCCAGCATTTT.

The DNA for the CDR3 is TGTGCCAGCAGTCGCCAGGGGCGCTTCGCGCCCCAGCATTTT. Amino acids: CASSRQGRFAPQHF. The chain recombines TRBV28 with TRBJ1-5; tentative D call: TRBD1 (6 bases). CDR1 and CDR2 from the germline V gene are MDHEN and SYDVKM. Between the trimmed V and J ends, which lost 5 bases and 9 bases, there was a span of 17 bases. The CDR3 has 14 amino acids.

The sample holds a few counts of this clone. The chain carries TRBV9 and TRBJ2-1; 9 nucleotides agree with TRBD1. The CDR3 is 15 residues long. After removal of 4 bases from V and 5 bases from J, the junction contained 7 bases not matched to a gene. Germline CDR1 and CDR2: SGDLS and YYNGEE. CDR3 loop: CASSTGTGHDNEQFF. The CDR3 coding sequence is TGTGCCAGCAGCACAGGGACAGGGCACGACAATGAGCAGTTCTTC.

The chain links TRBV7-9 to TRBJ1-3, with 7 bases aligning to TRBD1. Germline V lookup: CDR1 SEHNR, CDR2 FQNEAQ (reference sequence). The CDR3 is 13 residues long. Trimming at V came to 5 bases and at J to 5 bases, leaving 3 bases not matched to a gene. The CDR3 DNA reads as TGTGCCAGCAGCCCGGGACAGAGAAACACCATATATTTT. This translates into CASSPGQRNTIYF.

The V call is TRBV6-6, the J call TRBJ1-4, with TRBD1 as a possible D gene (6 bases). Looked up from germline, CDR1 is MNHNY and CDR2 is SVGAGI (reference sequence). V was clipped by 6 bases and J by 5 bases, with 16 bases between them. The CDR3 spans 15 residues. The CDR3 region is CASRYLDSPNEKLFF. CDR3 DNA sequence: TGTGCCAGCAGATATTTGGACAGCCCGAATGAAAAACTGTTTTTT.

This clone has a handful of counts. The J gene is TRBJ1-5, the V gene TRBV6-5; D is uncertain. The CDR3 covers 14 residues. The V gene lost 4 bases and the J gene lost 4 bases, with 11 bases spanning the gap. Germline CDR1 MNHEY, CDR2 SVGAGI. CDR3 sequence (DNA): TGTGCCAGCAGTTTACACATCTCAAATCAGCCCCAGCATTTT. This encodes CASSLHISNQPQHF.